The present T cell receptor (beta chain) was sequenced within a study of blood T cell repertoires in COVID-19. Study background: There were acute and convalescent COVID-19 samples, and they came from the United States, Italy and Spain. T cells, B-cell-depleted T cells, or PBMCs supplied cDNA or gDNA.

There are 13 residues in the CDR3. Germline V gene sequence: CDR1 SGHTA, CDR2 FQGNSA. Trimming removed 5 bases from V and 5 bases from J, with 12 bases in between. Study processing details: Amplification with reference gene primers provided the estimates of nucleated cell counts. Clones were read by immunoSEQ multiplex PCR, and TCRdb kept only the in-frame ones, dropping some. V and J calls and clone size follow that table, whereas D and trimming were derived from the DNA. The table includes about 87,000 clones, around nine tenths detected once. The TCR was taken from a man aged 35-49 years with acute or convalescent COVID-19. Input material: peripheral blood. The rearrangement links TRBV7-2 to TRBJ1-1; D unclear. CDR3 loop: CASSPTVDTEAFF. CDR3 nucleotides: TGTGCCAGCAGCCCAACAGTGGATACTGAAGCTTTCTTT.